This T cell receptor (beta chain) was retrieved from a study of response to subunit inactivated influenza vaccine. TCRdb re-called the RT-PCR reads through MiXCR, storing one row per CDR3 protein. The table has 400,000 to 550,000 distinct CDR3 sequences, 25% seen once. Germline V gives CDR1 DFQATT, CDR2 SNEGSKA (reference sequence). This CDR3 is built from 13 residues. The V end lost 3 bases, the J end lost 3 bases, and 10 bases lay between the germline ends. The source of this sequence is a middle-aged man who received an inactivated influenza vaccine. The source material was CD4+ T cells sorted from PBMCs, sampled roughly 5 days after vaccination. The rearrangement uses TRBV20-1 and TRBJ2-3; D not certain. CDR3 in DNA: TGCAGTGCTAGGGTGGCGGCAACAGATACGCAGTATTTT. This encodes CSARVAATDTQYF.